Presented here are 24 T cell receptor beta chains from one specimen sequenced in a study of beta chain features in type 1 diabetes. cDNA synthesis used the whole RNA isolate, giving expressed TCRB sequences. Profiling relied on immunoSEQ multiplex PCR, and the TCRdb table lists in-frame clones only, not all of them. The sample includes 200,000 to 250,000 clones, 27% of them seen just once. The sequenced material came from central memory CD4+ T cells from blood. The receptor source for this set is a man aged 30 to 45 in good health.

This clone was observed a few times. The gene calls are TRBV15 and TRBJ1-4; D is uncertain. This CDR3 spans 18 amino acids. V lost 0 bases and J lost 0, with 14 bases in between. Germline V gives CDR1 LNHNV, CDR2 YYDKDF (reference sequence). The CDR3, as DNA: TGTGCCACCAGCAGAGAGGGCCGCCCCTCGGCAACTAATGAAAAACTGTTTTTT. Its translation: CATSREGRPSATNEKLFF.

This clone has just a few counts. This rearrangement joins TRBV6-5 to TRBJ2-1, with D possibly TRBD1 on 6 matching bases. Germline lookup yields CDR1 MNHEY and CDR2 SVGAGI. The CDR3 runs 13 residues. V lost 6 bases, J lost 4 bases, and 10 bases lay in between. CDR3 sequence reads: CASSPGQYNEQFF. For the CDR3, the DNA is TGTGCCAGCAGCCCCGGACAGTACAATGAGCAGTTCTTC.

The chain is built from TRBV7-9 and TRBJ2-1; D is uncertain. The germline V gene encodes CDR1 SEHNR and CDR2 FQNEAQ (reference sequence). This CDR3 comprises 11 residues. Trimming pared 1 base from V and 15 bases from J, leaving 10 bases between. CDR3 amino acids: CASSLDGVAFF. DNA of the CDR3: TGTGCCAGCAGCTTAGACGGTGTTGCGTTCTTC.

The chain combines TRBV7-9 with TRBJ2-1; D is perhaps TRBD1 (5 bases). The V end was cut by 1 base, the J end by 6 bases, with 16 bases between. This CDR3 region has 16 residues. Germline values: CDR1 SEHNR, CDR2 FQNEAQ (reference sequence). Here the CDR3 DNA reads TGTGCCAGCAGCTTAGTCCAGCGCCCTCAGGGCAATGAGCAGTTCTTC. Translated, it gives CASSLVQRPQGNEQFF. Using reference TRBV7-9 and TRBJ2-1 for the parts outside the CDR3, the full variable domain is DTGVSQNPRHKITKRGQNVTFRCDPISEHNRLYWYRQTLGQGPEFLTYFQNEAQLEKSRLLSDRFSAERPKGSFSTLEIQRTEQGDSAMYLCASSLVQRPQGNEQFFGPGTRLTVL.

The chain employs TRBV27 and TRBJ2-7; 8 bases match TRBD2. The CDR3 is made up of 16 amino acids. Looked up from germline, CDR1 is MNHEY and CDR2 is SMNVEV (reference sequence). After removal of 1 base from V and 0 bases from J, the junction contained 5 bases not matched to a gene. The CDR3 sequence: CASSLLLAESSYEQYF. DNA of the CDR3: TGTGCCAGCAGTTTATTACTAGCGGAAAGCTCCTACGAGCAGTACTTC.

This clone was seen a few times. The J gene is TRBJ2-2, the V gene TRBV7-2; D possibly corresponds to TRBD2 (6 bases). There are 16 residues in the CDR3. Trimming took 1 base from V and 1 from J, leaving 10 bases between them. Per germline, CDR1 SGHTA and CDR2 FQGNSA. This CDR3 is CASSLVEGLNTGELFF. The DNA of the CDR3 is TGTGCCAGCAGCTTAGTGGAGGGTTTGAACACCGGGGAGCTGTTTTTT.

This clone has more than one count but fewer than ten. The chain links TRBV29-1 to TRBJ2-3, with D unclear. The CDR3 consists of 14 residues. Germline V CDR1 and CDR2: SQVTM, ANQGSEA. Between the trimmed V and J ends, which lost 6 bases and 1 base, there was a span of 14 bases. The CDR3 DNA follows: TGCAGCGTCCAGTACGTAGGAGGCACAGATACGCAGTATTTT. Protein product: CSVQYVGGTDTQYF.

The chain has TRBV6-5 and TRBJ1-1; no clear D. V lost 2 bases, J lost 7 bases, and 14 bases lay in between. This CDR3 region has 14 residues. Germline V lookup: CDR1 MNHEY, CDR2 SVGAGI. The CDR3 loop is CASSYAQMKHEAFF. For the CDR3, the DNA is TGTGCCAGCAGTTACGCACAAATGAAACATGAAGCTTTCTTT.

This chain uses TRBV18 with TRBJ1-5; D gene unclear. With 1 base removed from V and 5 bases from J, the gap between germline ends came to 6 bases. The CDR3 contains 13 residues. Germline V gene lookup returns CDR1 KGHSH and CDR2 LQKENI. For the CDR3, the DNA is TGTGCCAGCTCACCACAAAGGGATCAGCCCCAGCATTTT. As protein: CASSPQRDQPQHF.

In its sample, this clone was seen a few times. The CDR3 loop reads CASSLLQAGGRETQYF. As DNA, the CDR3 is TGTGCCAGCAGTTTGTTGCAAGCGGGGGGGCGAGAGACCCAGTACTTC. The V gene is TRBV27, the J gene TRBJ2-5, with 10 bases matching TRBD2. CDR1 and CDR2 (germline): MNHEY, SMNVEV (reference sequence). With 3 bases clipped from V and 4 bases from J, the junction kept 8 bases outside the gene matches. The CDR3 has 16 residues.

The J gene is TRBJ2-5, the V gene TRBV28; TRBD1 aligns across 8 bases. The length of the CDR3 is 15 residues. Germline CDR1 is MDHEN and CDR2 is SYDVKM. V was clipped by 3 bases and J by 5 bases; unmatched bases: 8. CDR3 DNA sequence: TGTGCCAGCAGTTTCGGCCAGGGGGCAGGCGAGACCCAGTACTTC. This sequence encodes CASSFGQGAGETQYF.

This clone was recorded many times. V and J are TRBV2 and TRBJ2-5; D is perhaps TRBD2 (6 bases). The germline V and J ends were trimmed by 11 bases and 3 bases, with 10 bases remaining between them. CDR3 length equals 11 residues. The germline CDR1 and CDR2 sequences are SNHLY and FYNNEI. CDR3 in DNA: TGTGCCGGGGGGACCGAAGAGACCCAGTACTTC. Its protein product is CAGGTEETQYF.

The V call is TRBV19, the J call TRBJ2-1; D call uncertain. CDR1 LNHDA and CDR2 SQIVND come from the germline V gene (reference sequence). Trimming removed 2 bases from V and 11 bases from J, with 10 bases in between. The length of the CDR3 is 12 residues. The CDR3 DNA reads as TGTGCCAGTAGTATACCCGGACCTAAGCAGTTCTTC. This sequence encodes CASSIPGPKQFF.

The chain links TRBV5-4 to TRBJ2-3; D gene unclear. Germline-derived CDR1 and CDR2 are SGHNT and YYREEE (reference sequence). Trimming removed 5 bases at V and 0 bases at J, with 7 bases between. The CDR3 loop spans 13 amino acids. In DNA form, the CDR3 reads TGTGCCAGCAGACGTACTAGCACAGATACGCAGTATTTT. It specifies CASRRTSTDTQYF.

This chain joins TRBV7-2 and TRBJ2-7, with 8 bases lining up with TRBD1. CDR3 size: 14 residues. Germline V gene lookup returns CDR1 SGHTA and CDR2 FQGNSA. V lost 5 bases, J lost 1 base, and 4 bases stayed unmatched. CDR3 nucleotides: TGTGCCAGCAGCCAGACAGGGGCGTCCTACGAGCAGTACTTC. The encoded protein is CASSQTGASYEQYF.

This clone was observed a handful of times. In DNA form, the CDR3 reads TGCAGCGCTGGTGGGGATACCTACAATGAGCAGTTCTTC. Amino acid sequence: CSAGGDTYNEQFF. The V and J genes are TRBV29-1 and TRBJ2-1; no firm D call. The CDR3 totals 13 residues. Germline CDR1 and CDR2: SQVTM and ANQGSEA. Between the trimmed V and J ends, which lost 7 bases and 2 bases, there was a span of 12 bases.

Worth noting for this clone: Since no conserved phenylalanine or tryptophan closes the CDR3, a read error is the likely cause. The limits of the CDR3 on the DNA are not certain, so only TCRdb's listed CDR3 is given. The genes are TRBV21-1 and TRBJ1-4. TRBV21-1 is shown as a pseudogene. The CDR3 is 8 amino acids long, termini counted. The CDR3 sequence is CASSLQGN.

This clone was seen only a few times. The genes are TRBV7-9 and TRBJ2-2; D is ambiguous. Trimming pared 2 bases from V and 3 bases from J, leaving 13 bases between. Looked up from germline, CDR1 is SEHNR and CDR2 is FQNEAQ (reference sequence). The CDR3 contains 16 residues. The CDR3 bases are TGTGCCAGCAGCTTAAGGAAACAGCCCTACACCGGGGAGCTGTTTTTT. Residues: CASSLRKQPYTGELFF. Full variable domain (remainder filled in from reference TRBV7-9 and TRBJ2-2): DTGVSQNPRHKITKRGQNVTFRCDPISEHNRLYWYRQTLGQGPEFLTYFQNEAQLEKSRLLSDRFSAERPKGSFSTLEIQRTEQGDSAMYLCASSLRKQPYTGELFFGEGSRLTVL.

This clone has only a few counts. This chain links TRBV7-2 with TRBJ2-7; D not certain. Trimming took off 1 base at V and 5 bases at J, with 6 bases between the two ends. Germline CDR1 and CDR2: SGHTA and FQGNSA. The CDR3 is made up of 12 amino acids. The chain's CDR3 is CASSLGWDEQYF. CDR3 coding DNA: TGTGCCAGCAGCTTAGGGTGGGACGAGCAGTACTTC.

This clone was observed a few times. This rearrangement joins TRBV5-1 to TRBJ2-2, with D unclear. The CDR3 length is 16 residues. V lost 0 bases, J lost 4 bases, and 13 bases lay in between. Germline values: CDR1 SGHRS, CDR2 YFSETQ. The CDR3 protein is CASSLAGQVTTGELFF. CDR3 coding DNA: TGCGCCAGCAGCTTGGCCGGTCAGGTCACCACCGGGGAGCTGTTTTTT.

The chain links TRBV11-2 to TRBJ2-3, with a tentative D call TRBD1 (5 bases). V gave up 2 bases and J gave up 3 bases, with 9 bases separating them. The germline gives CDR1 SGHAT, CDR2 FQNNGV. CDR3 length: 14 residues. The CDR3 nucleotides are TGTGCCAGCAGCTTACAGGGTTTGACAGATACGCAGTATTTT. Protein sequence: CASSLQGLTDTQYF.

This clone was seen more than once but under ten times. The chain uses TRBV7-2 and TRBJ2-5; D perhaps matches TRBD1 (6 bases). V lost 2 bases and J lost 2, with 9 bases in between. CDR1 is SGHTA and CDR2 is FQGNSA in the germline V gene. CDR3 length equals 14 residues. CDR3 in DNA: TGTGCCAGCAGCTTACATGGGACACAAGAGACCCAGTACTTC. It yields the protein CASSLHGTQETQYF.

This clone was detected many times. The chain couples TRBV29-1 to TRBJ2-6, with unresolved D. Germline CDR1 reads SQVTM; CDR2 reads ANQGSEA. V dropped 0 bases and J dropped 0 bases, with 6 bases sitting between them. The CDR3 totals 15 residues. CDR3 amino acids: CSVEDSTSGANVLTF. The CDR3 region has the DNA TGCAGCGTTGAAGATTCTACCTCTGGGGCCAACGTCCTGACTTTC.

V gene TRBV6-1 combines with J gene TRBJ1-6, with a tentative D call TRBD1 (5 bases). This CDR3 region has 14 residues. Germline loops: CDR1 MNHNS, CDR2 SASEGT. Trimming removed 1 base at V and 5 bases at J, with 6 bases between. The CDR3 loop reads CASSEGGDNSPLHF. In nucleotides, the CDR3 is TGTGCCAGCAGTGAAGGGGGGGATAATTCACCCCTCCACTTT.